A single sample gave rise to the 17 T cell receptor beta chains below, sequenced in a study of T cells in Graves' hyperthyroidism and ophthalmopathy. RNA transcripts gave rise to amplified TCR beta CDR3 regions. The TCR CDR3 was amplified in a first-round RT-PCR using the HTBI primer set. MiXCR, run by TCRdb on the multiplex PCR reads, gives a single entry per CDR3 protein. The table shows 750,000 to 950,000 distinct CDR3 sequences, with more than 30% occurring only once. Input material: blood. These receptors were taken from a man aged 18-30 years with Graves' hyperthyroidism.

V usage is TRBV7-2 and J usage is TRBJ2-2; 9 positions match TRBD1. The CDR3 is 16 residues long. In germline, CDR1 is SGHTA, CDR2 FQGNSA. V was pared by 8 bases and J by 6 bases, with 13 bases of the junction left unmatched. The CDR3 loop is CASDSYRGRGAGELFF. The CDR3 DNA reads TGTGCCAGCGACTCGTACAGGGGGCGAGGGGCCGGGGAGCTGTTTTTT. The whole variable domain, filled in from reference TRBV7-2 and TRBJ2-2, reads GAGVSQSPSNKVTEKGKDVELRCDPISGHTALYWYRQSLGQGLEFLIYFQGNSAPDKSGLPSDRFSAERTGGSVSTLTIQRTQQEDSAVYLCASDSYRGRGAGELFFGEGSRLTVL.

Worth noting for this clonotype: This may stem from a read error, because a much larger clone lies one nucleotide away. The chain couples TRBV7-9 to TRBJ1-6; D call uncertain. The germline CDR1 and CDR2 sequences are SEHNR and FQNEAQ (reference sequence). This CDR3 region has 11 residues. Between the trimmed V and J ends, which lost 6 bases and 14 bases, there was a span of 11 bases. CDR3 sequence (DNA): TGTGCCAGCAGTCGGGTCTCAGCCCTCCACTTT. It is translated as CASSRVSALHF.

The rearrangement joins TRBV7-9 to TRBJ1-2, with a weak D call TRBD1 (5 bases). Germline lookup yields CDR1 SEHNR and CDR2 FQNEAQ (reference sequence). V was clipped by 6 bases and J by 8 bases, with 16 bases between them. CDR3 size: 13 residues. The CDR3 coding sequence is TGTGCCAGCAGTCCTAGAACCAGGGACGGCTACACCTTC. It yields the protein CASSPRTRDGYTF.

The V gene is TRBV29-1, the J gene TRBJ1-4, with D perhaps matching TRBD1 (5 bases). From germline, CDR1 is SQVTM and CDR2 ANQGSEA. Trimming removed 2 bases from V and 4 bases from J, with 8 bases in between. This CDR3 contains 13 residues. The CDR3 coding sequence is TGCAGCGTTGAACAGGGCCTTAATGAAAAACTGTTTTTT. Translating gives CSVEQGLNEKLFF.

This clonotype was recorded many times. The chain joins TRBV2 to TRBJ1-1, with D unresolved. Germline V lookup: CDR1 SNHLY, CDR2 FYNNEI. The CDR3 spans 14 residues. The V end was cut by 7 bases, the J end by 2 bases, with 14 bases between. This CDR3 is CASMDARQNTEAFF. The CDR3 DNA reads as TGTGCCAGCATGGACGCCAGACAAAACACTGAAGCTTTCTTT.

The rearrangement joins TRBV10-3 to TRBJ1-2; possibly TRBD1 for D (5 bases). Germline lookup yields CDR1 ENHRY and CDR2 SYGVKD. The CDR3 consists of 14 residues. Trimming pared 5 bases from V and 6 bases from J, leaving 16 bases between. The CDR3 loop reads CAISWGRGSHGYTF. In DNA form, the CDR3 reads TGTGCCATCAGTTGGGGGAGGGGAAGCCATGGCTACACCTTC.

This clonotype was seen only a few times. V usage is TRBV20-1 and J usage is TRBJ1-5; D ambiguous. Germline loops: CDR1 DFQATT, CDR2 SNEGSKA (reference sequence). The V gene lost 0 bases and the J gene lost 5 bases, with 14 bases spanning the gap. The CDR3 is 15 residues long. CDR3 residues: CSARDIATSDQPQHF. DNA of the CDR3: TGCAGTGCTAGAGATATCGCCACGTCGGATCAGCCCCAGCATTTT.

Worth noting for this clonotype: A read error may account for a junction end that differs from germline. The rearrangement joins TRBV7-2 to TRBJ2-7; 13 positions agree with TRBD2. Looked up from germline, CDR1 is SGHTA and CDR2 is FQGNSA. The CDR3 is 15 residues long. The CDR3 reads CASSPRTSGSYGQYF. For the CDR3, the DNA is TGTGCCAGCAGCCCACGGACTAGCGGGAGCTACGGGCAGTACTTC.

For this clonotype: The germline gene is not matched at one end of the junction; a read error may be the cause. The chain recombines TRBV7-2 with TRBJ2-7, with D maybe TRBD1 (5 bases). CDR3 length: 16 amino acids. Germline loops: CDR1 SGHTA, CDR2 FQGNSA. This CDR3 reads CASSQVLADSSYEQYF. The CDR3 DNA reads TGCGCCAGCAGCCAAGTACTGGCAGACAGTTCCTACGAGCAGTACTTC.

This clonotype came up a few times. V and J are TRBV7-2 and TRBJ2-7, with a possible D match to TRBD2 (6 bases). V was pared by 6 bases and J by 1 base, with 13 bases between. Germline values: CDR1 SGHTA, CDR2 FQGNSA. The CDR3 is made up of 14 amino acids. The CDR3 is CASSYAGTSYEQYF. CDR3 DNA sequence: TGTGCCAGCAGTTATGCCGGGACTTCCTACGAGCAGTACTTC. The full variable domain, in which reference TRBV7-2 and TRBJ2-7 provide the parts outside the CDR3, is GAGVSQSPSNKVTEKGKDVELRCDPISGHTALYWYRQSLGQGLEFLIYFQGNSAPDKSGLPSDRFSAERTGGSVSTLTIQRTQQEDSAVYLCASSYAGTSYEQYFGPGTRLTVT.

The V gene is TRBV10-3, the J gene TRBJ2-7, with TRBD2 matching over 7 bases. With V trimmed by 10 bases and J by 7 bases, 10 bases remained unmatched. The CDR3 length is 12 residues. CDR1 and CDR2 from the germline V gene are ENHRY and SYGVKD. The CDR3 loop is CASANGGGEQYF. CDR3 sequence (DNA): TGTGCCAGCGCCAACGGGGGAGGGGAGCAGTACTTC.

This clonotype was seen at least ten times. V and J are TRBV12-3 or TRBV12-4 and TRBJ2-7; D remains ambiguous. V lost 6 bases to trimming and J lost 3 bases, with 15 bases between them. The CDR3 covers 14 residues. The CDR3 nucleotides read TGTGCCAGCAGCTCAGGCCCGACGGTCTACGAGCAGTACTTC. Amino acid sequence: CASSSGPTVYEQYF.

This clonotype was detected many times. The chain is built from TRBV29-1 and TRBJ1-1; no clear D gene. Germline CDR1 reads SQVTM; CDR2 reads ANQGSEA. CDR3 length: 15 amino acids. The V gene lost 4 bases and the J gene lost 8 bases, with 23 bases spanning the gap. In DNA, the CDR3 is TGCAGCGTTGTCCCCCAGGACCTCCTTATGGCAGAAGCTTTCTTT. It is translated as CSVVPQDLLMAEAFF.

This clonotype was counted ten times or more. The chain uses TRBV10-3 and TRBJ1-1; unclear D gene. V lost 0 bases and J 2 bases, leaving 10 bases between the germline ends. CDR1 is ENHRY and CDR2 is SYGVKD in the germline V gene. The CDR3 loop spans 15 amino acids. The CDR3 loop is CAISESGGSNTEAFF. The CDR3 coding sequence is TGTGCCATCAGTGAGTCGGGAGGGTCAAACACTGAAGCTTTCTTT.

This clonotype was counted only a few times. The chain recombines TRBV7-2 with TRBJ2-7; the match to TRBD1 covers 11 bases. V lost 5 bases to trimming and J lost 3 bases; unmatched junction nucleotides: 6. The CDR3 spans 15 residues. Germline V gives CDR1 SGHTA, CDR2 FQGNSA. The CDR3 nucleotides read TGTGCCAGCAGCATCTCCGGGACAGGGGGCTACGAGCAGTACTTC. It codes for CASSISGTGGYEQYF.

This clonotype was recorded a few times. CDR3 nucleotides: TGTGCCAGCAGCTCGACCAGGGTAGGGGGGACCCAGTACTTC. Translating it yields CASSSTRVGGTQYF. This chain connects TRBV7-9 to TRBJ2-5; D may be TRBD1 (6 bases). Germline V gene sequence: CDR1 SEHNR, CDR2 FQNEAQ (reference sequence). V lost 4 bases and J lost 7, with 16 bases in between. This CDR3 is built from 14 residues. Based on the CDR3 plus reference TRBV7-9 and TRBJ2-5, the full variable domain is DTGVSQNPRHKITKRGQNVTFRCDPISEHNRLYWYRQTLGQGPEFLTYFQNEAQLEKSRLLSDRFSAERPKGSFSTLEIQRTEQGDSAMYLCASSSTRVGGTQYFGPGTRLLVL.

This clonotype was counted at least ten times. The CDR3 DNA reads TGTGCCAGCAGCTTCGAAAGCGTCAATGAAAAACTGTTTTTT. It encodes CASSFESVNEKLFF. The gene calls are TRBV7-8 and TRBJ1-4; D gene unclear. Between the trimmed V and J ends, which lost 3 bases and 5 bases, there was a span of 10 bases. Germline CDR1 and CDR2: SGHVS and FQNEAQ. The CDR3 is made up of 14 amino acids.